Below, 16 T cell receptor beta chains from the same sample are listed, as sequenced in a study of response to subunit inactivated influenza vaccine. TCRdb analysed the RT-PCR reads with MiXCR anew, one entry per CDR3 protein. This sample yields hundreds of thousands of distinct CDR3 sequences, of which 11% are seen a single time; roughly 11% belongs to the top ten. These same data were also listed under a study on T cells expressing NK-cell markers. That source reports: Scientists made TCR beta cDNA using 5'RACE template switching with UMIs.

The source was PBMCs from blood, collected on the day of vaccination. The receptors stem from a man between 45 and 60 years old who received an inactivated influenza vaccine.

The J gene is TRBJ1-1, the V gene TRBV18, with D uncertain. Germline V gives CDR1 KGHSH, CDR2 LQKENI. The CDR3 totals 13 residues. The germline V and J ends were trimmed by 3 bases and 8 bases, with 13 bases remaining between them. CDR3 nucleotides: TGTGCCAGCTCACCCTATACAACCCCCGAAGCTTTCTTT. Protein product: CASSPYTTPEAFF.

This clonotype was detected only a few times. This rearrangement joins TRBV6-2 or TRBV6-3 to TRBJ2-1; D may be TRBD2 (5 bases). Trimming cost V 7 bases and J 7 bases, with 14 bases left between them. Germline loops: CDR1 MNHEY, CDR2 SVGEGT. The CDR3 extends over 13 amino acids. The CDR3 coding sequence is TGTGCCAGCAATCGGCTAGCTCGGAATGAGCAGTTCTTC. This translates into CASNRLARNEQFF.

The rearrangement links TRBV15 to TRBJ2-3; 7 nucleotides line up with TRBD2. In germline, CDR1 is LNHNV, CDR2 YYDKDF (reference sequence). Trimming at V came to 0 bases and at J to 2 bases, leaving 5 bases not matched to a gene. The CDR3 has 16 amino acids. Written as DNA, the CDR3 is TGTGCCACCAGCAGAGATCAAGCGGGATACACAGATACGCAGTATTTT. As protein: CATSRDQAGYTDTQYF.

This clonotype has just a few counts. V and J are TRBV28 and TRBJ2-7, with a weak D call TRBD2 (6 bases). From germline, CDR1 is MDHEN and CDR2 SYDVKM. Trimming left V 10 bases short and J 5 bases short, with 18 bases between. The CDR3 is 13 amino acids. CDR3 bases: TGTGCCACCAGACTAGGGACGCATAACGAGCAGTACTTC. This codes for CATRLGTHNEQYF.

A few counts support this clonotype. The V and J genes are TRBV29-1 and TRBJ2-7; possibly TRBD1 for D (5 bases). CDR3 length: 12 amino acids. Trimming shortened V by 3 bases and J by 5 bases, and 11 bases separated the two germline ends. Looked up from germline, CDR1 is SQVTM and CDR2 is ANQGSEA. The CDR3 sequence: CSVDLGLNEQYF. CDR3 bases: TGCAGCGTTGATTTGGGGCTCAACGAGCAGTACTTC.

This CDR3 reads CASSAQGLAKETQYF. The CDR3 DNA reads TGTGCCAGCAGTGCCCAGGGCCTAGCGAAAGAGACCCAGTACTTC. This chain connects TRBV12-3 or TRBV12-4 to TRBJ2-5, with a weak D call TRBD2 (6 bases). V gave up 5 bases and J gave up 3 bases, with 16 bases separating them. The CDR3 loop spans 15 amino acids.

This clonotype showed up many times. This chain links TRBV7-2 with TRBJ2-7, with 13 nucleotides matching TRBD2. With 5 bases clipped from V and 4 bases from J, the junction kept 5 bases outside the gene matches. CDR3 size: 15 residues. CDR1 is SGHTA, CDR2 FQGNSA, per germline. The CDR3 DNA reads TGTGCCAGCAGCACACTAGCGGGAGGGAAATACGAGCAGTACTTC. Protein: CASSTLAGGKYEQYF.

This clonotype was recorded at least ten times. Written as DNA, the CDR3 is TGTGCCAGCAGCTTAGGGACTAGTCTCTACAATGAGCAGTTCTTC. The encoded protein is CASSLGTSLYNEQFF. The rearrangement uses TRBV5-6 and TRBJ2-1, with 8 bases matching TRBD2. V shed 2 bases, J shed 3 bases, and the junction held 4 bases outside the gene matches. The germline gives CDR1 SGHDT, CDR2 YYEEEE. CDR3 length equals 15 residues. The full variable domain, its missing parts supplied by reference TRBV5-6 and TRBJ2-1, is DAGVTQSPTHLIKTRGQQVTLRCSPKSGHDTVSWYQQALGQGPQFIFQYYEEEERQRGNFPDRFSGHQFPNYSSELNVNALLLGDSALYLCASSLGTSLYNEQFFGPGTRLTVL.

This sequence joins TRBV11-2 and TRBJ2-7; D ambiguous. The ends were cut back, 4 bases at V and 8 bases at J, with 12 bases in the middle. Germline values: CDR1 SGHAT, CDR2 FQNNGV. CDR3 length equals 12 residues. The CDR3 reads CASSSLQPKQYF. The CDR3 nucleotides are TGTGCCAGCAGCTCACTCCAGCCAAAGCAGTACTTC.

This clonotype was picked up many times. V and J are TRBV7-2 and TRBJ2-3, with no clear D. The CDR3 is 14 residues long. Germline lookup yields CDR1 SGHTA and CDR2 FQGNSA. The V gene lost 1 base and the J gene lost 2 bases, with 7 bases spanning the gap. This chain's CDR3 is CASSLVGFTDTQYF. The CDR3 nucleotides read TGTGCCAGCAGCTTAGTCGGGTTCACAGATACGCAGTATTTT.

The chain has TRBV5-1 and TRBJ2-7; D is unclear. The V gene's germline CDR1 is SGHRS and CDR2 YFSETQ. The CDR3 is 12 residues long. Trimming took 3 bases from V and 5 from J, leaving 9 bases between them. The CDR3 is CASSSTIHEQYF. The CDR3 coding sequence is TGCGCCAGCAGCTCTACAATACACGAGCAGTACTTC.

This clonotype was found a few times. The rearrangement joins TRBV12-3 or TRBV12-4 to TRBJ2-7; D call uncertain. This CDR3 spans 13 amino acids. The germline V and J ends were trimmed by 6 bases and 1 base, with 10 bases remaining between them. The CDR3 sequence: CASRPSQSYEQYF. CDR3 in DNA: TGTGCCAGCAGGCCCAGTCAATCCTACGAGCAGTACTTC.

This clonotype was recorded at least ten times. J is TRBJ2-1 and V is TRBV27, with TRBD2 identical over 7 bases. This CDR3 region has 13 residues. Trimming at V came to 7 bases and at J to 3 bases, leaving 3 bases not matched to a gene. Looked up from germline, CDR1 is MNHEY and CDR2 is SMNVEV (reference sequence). The CDR3 nucleotides read TGTGCCAGCACCACTAGCGTCTACAATGAGCAGTTCTTC. It yields the protein CASTTSVYNEQFF.

This clonotype was observed a handful of times. The chain combines TRBV20-1 with TRBJ2-3; 11 bases fit TRBD2. The CDR3 runs 16 residues. CDR1 is DFQATT and CDR2 is SNEGSKA in the germline V gene (reference sequence). V trimming: 5 bases; J trimming: 2 bases; junction bases outside the gene matches: 9. The CDR3 sequence is CSAPLSSGRVTDTQYF. The CDR3, as DNA: TGCAGTGCTCCCTTAAGTAGCGGGAGGGTCACAGATACGCAGTATTTT.

This clonotype has a handful of counts. The chain employs TRBV10-3 and TRBJ2-1, with a tentative D call TRBD2 (5 bases). V was trimmed by 3 bases and J by 8 bases, leaving 17 bases between them. The CDR3 contains 15 residues. Germline CDR1 ENHRY, CDR2 SYGVKD. The DNA of the CDR3 is TGTGCCATCAGTGACCCCTCACTAGTGAGTCATGAGCAGTTCTTC. Protein product: CAISDPSLVSHEQFF.

This clonotype appeared a few times. The chain employs TRBV25-1 and TRBJ2-7; 8 bases align to TRBD2. Per germline, CDR1 MGHDK and CDR2 SYGVNS. The CDR3 loop spans 16 amino acids. The trim removed 1 base at V and 6 bases at J, leaving 11 bases unmatched. DNA of the CDR3: TGTGCCAGCAGTGAATGGGTCGGGGGGGCCTCAGGCGAGCAGTACTTC. Translation: CASSEWVGGASGEQYF.